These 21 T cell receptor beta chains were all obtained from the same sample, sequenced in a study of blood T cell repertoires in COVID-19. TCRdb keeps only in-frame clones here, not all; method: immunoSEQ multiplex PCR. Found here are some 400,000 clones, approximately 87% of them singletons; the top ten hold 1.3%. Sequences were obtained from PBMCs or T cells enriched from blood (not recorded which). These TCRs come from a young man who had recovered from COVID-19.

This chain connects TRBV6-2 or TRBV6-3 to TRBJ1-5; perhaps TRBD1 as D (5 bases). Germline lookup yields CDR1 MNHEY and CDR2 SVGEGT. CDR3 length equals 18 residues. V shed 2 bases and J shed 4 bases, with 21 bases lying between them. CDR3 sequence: CASSYREGVRVRNQPQHF. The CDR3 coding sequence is TGTGCCAGCAGTTACAGGGAAGGTGTCAGGGTCCGTAATCAGCCCCAGCATTTT.

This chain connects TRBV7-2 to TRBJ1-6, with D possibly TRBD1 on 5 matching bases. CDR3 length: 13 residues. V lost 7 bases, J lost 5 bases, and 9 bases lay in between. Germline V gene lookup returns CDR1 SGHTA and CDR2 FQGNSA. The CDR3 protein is CASTGYNNSPLHF. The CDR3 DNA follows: TGTGCCAGCACAGGGTACAATAATTCACCCCTCCACTTT.

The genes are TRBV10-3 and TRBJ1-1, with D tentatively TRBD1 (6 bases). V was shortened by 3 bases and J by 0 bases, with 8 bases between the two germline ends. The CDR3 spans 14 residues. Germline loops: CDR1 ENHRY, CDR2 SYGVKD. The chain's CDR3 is CAISDRDMNTEAFF. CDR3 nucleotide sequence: TGTGCCATCAGTGACAGGGACATGAACACTGAAGCTTTCTTT.

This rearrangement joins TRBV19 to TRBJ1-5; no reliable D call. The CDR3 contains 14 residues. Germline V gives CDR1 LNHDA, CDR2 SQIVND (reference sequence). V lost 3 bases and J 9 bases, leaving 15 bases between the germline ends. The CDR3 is CASSITSPDLPQHF. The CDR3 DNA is TGTGCCAGTAGTATTACCAGCCCAGACTTGCCCCAGCATTTT. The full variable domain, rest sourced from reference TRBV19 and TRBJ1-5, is DGGITQSPKYLFRKEGQNVTLSCEQNLNHDAMYWYRQDPGQGLRLIYYSQIVNDFQKGDIAEGYSVSREKKESFPLTVTSAQKNPTAFYLCASSITSPDLPQHFGDGTRLSIL.

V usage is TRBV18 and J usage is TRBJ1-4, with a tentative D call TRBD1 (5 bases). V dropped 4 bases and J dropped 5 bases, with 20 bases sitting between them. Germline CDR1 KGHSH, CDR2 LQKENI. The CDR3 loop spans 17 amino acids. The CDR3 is CASSLELLDTRNEKLFF. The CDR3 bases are TGTGCCAGCTCACTAGAGCTATTGGACACGAGGAATGAAAAACTGTTTTTT.

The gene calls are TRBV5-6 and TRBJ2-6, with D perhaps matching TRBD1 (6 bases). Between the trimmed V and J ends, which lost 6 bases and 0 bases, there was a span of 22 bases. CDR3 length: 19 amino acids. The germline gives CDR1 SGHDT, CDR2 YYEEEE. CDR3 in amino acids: CASNLYGDTSLSGANVLTF. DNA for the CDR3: TGTGCCAGCAACCTTTACGGGGACACGTCTCTCTCTGGGGCCAACGTCCTGACTTTC.

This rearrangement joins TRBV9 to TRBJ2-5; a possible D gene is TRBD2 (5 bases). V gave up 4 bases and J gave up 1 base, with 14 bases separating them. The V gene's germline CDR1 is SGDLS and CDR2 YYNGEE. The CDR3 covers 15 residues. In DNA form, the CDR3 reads TGTGCCAGCAGCCCCTCGCCTAGCCCCCAAGAGACCCAGTACTTC. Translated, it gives CASSPSPSPQETQYF.

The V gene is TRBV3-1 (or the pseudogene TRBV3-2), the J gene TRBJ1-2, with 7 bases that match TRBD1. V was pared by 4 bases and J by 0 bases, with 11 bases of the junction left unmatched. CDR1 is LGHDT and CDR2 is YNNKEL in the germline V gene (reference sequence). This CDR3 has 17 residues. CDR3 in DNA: TGTGCCAGCAGCCCCCTGGAGGGGGCAGGAGCTAACTATGGCTACACCTTC. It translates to CASSPLEGAGANYGYTF.

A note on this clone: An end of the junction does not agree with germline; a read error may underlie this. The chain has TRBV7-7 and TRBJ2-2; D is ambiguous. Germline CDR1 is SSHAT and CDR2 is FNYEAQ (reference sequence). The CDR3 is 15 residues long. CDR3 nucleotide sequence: TGTGCTAGCAGCTTAGACCCTAGTAACACCGGGGAGCTGTTTTTT. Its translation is CASSLDPSNTGELFF.

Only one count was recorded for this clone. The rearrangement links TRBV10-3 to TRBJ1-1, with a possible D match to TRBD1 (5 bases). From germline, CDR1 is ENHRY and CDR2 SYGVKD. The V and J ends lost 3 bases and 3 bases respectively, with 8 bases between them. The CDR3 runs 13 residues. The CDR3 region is CAISERRDTEAFF. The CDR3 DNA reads TGTGCCATCAGTGAACGCAGGGACACTGAAGCTTTCTTT.

As DNA, the CDR3 is TGTGCCAGCTCACTCGTGACAGGGGACGAGCAGTACTTC. Translating it yields CASSLVTGDEQYF. This rearrangement joins TRBV18 to TRBJ2-7; 8 bases align to TRBD1. Germline V gives CDR1 KGHSH, CDR2 LQKENI. J was trimmed by 5 bases and V by 4 bases; bases with no gene match: 4. CDR3 size: 13 residues.

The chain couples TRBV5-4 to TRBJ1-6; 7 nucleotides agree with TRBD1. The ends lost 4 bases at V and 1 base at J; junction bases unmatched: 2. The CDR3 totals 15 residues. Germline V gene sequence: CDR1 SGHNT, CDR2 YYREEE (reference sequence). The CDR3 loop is CASSRGQSYNSPLHF. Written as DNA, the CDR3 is TGTGCCAGCAGCAGGGGACAGTCCTATAATTCACCCCTCCACTTT.

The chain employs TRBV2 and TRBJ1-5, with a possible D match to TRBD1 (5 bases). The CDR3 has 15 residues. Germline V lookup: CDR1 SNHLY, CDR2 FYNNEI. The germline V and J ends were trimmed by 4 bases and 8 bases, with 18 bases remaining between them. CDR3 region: CASSGLSRAQEPQHF. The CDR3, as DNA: TGTGCCAGCAGTGGTTTGTCCAGGGCCCAAGAGCCCCAGCATTTT.

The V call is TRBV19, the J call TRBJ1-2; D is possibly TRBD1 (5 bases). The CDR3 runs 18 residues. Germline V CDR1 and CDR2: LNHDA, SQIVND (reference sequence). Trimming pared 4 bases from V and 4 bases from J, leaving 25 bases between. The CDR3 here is CASSSRVVDVGRGYGYTF. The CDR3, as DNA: TGTGCCAGTAGTAGCAGGGTCGTGGATGTCGGGCGGGGCTATGGCTACACCTTC.

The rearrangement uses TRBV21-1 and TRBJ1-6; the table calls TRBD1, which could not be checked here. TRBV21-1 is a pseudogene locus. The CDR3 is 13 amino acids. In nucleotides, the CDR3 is TGTGCCCCCCGGGACAGGGGACGTTCACCCCTCCACTTT. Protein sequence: CAPRDRGRSPLHF.

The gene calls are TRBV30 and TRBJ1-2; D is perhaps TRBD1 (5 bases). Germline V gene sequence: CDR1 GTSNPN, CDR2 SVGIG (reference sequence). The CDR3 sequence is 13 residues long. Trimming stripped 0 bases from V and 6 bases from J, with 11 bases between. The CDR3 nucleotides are TGTGCCTGGAGTGTGTCAGGGCTCCATGGCTACACCTTC. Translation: CAWSVSGLHGYTF.

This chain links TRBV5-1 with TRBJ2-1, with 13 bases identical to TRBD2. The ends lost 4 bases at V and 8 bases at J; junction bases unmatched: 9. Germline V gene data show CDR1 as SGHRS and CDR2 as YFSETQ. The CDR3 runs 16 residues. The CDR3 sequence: CASSTTSGGPGDEQFF. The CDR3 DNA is TGCGCCAGCAGCACGACTAGCGGGGGGCCGGGGGATGAGCAGTTCTTC.

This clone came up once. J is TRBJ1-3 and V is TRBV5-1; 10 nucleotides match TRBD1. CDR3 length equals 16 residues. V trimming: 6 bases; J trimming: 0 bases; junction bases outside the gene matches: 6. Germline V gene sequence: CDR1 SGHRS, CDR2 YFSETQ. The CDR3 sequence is CASTPGQGTSGNTIYF. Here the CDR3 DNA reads TGCGCCAGCACCCCGGGACAGGGGACCTCTGGAAACACCATATATTTT.

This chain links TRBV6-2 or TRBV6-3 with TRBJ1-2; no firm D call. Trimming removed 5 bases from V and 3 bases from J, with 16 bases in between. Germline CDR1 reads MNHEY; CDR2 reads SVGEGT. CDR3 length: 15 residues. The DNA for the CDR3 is TGTGCCAGCAGTAATTCAGGTTGGAGGTACTATGGCTACACCTTC. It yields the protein CASSNSGWRYYGYTF.

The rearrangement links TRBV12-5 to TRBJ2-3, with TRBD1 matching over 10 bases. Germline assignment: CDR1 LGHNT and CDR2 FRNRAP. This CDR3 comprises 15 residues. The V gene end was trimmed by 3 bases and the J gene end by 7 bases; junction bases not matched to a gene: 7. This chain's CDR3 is CASGFGTGVRNTQYF. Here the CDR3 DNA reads TGTGCTAGTGGTTTTGGGACAGGGGTGAGGAATACGCAGTATTTT.

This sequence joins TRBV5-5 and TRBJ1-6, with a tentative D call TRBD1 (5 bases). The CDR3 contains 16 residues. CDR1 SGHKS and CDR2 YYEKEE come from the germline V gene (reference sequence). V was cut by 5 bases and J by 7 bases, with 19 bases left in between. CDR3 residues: CASRSPGTAGNSPLHF. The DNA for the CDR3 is TGTGCCAGCAGATCCCCCGGGACGGCGGGAAATTCACCCCTCCACTTT.